This T cell receptor beta chain appears in the sequencing data of a study of blood T cell repertoires in COVID-19. Study-level information: Researchers got acute and convalescent COVID-19 samples from the United States, Italy and Spain. T cells, B-cell-depleted T cells, or PBMCs supplied cDNA or gDNA.

Per the study methods: The authors estimated nucleated cell counts from reference gene primer amplification. Clones were read by immunoSEQ multiplex PCR, and TCRdb kept only the in-frame ones, dropping some. The V and J calls and clone size were taken over from that table, and D and trimming were inferred from the DNA. The sample consists of 35,000 to 50,000 clones, approximately 85% of them appearing once. J was trimmed by 1 base and V by 4 bases; bases with no gene match: 16. The CDR3 runs 18 residues. Germline V gives CDR1 SQVTM, CDR2 ANQGSEA. The sample was peripheral blood. This sequence joins TRBV29-1 and TRBJ2-3, with TRBD1 matching 8 bases. This sequence originates from a woman aged 70-85 years in a cohort sampled during active COVID-19. CDR3 sequence reads: CSVVRETGVRTGTDTQYF. The CDR3 DNA reads TGCAGCGTTGTCCGGGAGACAGGGGTCAGAACCGGCACAGATACGCAGTATTTT.